This T cell receptor (beta chain) was recorded in a study of blood T cell repertoires in COVID-19. Turning to the study itself: Collection of acute and convalescent COVID-19 samples took place in the United States, Italy and Spain. In each case, the material was cDNA or gDNA derived from T cells, B-cell-depleted T cells, or PBMCs.

The germline V and J ends were trimmed by 0 bases and 5 bases, with 13 bases remaining between them. The CDR3 runs to 15 residues. The germline V gene encodes CDR1 LGHNA and CDR2 YSLEER. Participant-reported clinical history was the basis for cohort assignment. In the authors' workflow: Amplification from reference gene primers served as the basis for estimated nucleated cell counts. Generated by immunoSEQ multiplex PCR, the TCRdb table keeps only in-frame clones and is missing some. V and J calls plus clone size are reproduced from that table; the DNA served to infer D and trimming. The sample has hundreds of thousands of clones, approximately 86% seen once.

This sequence originates from a woman in her twenties or thirties with acute COVID-19. What was sequenced was PBMCs or T cells enriched from blood (not recorded which). The V and J genes are TRBV4-3 and TRBJ2-5; D perhaps matches TRBD1 (6 bases). The CDR3 here is CASSQDWGLRETQYF. CDR3 bases: TGCGCCAGCAGCCAAGATTGGGGGCTTCGTGAGACCCAGTACTTC.